These T cell receptor beta chains were read from a single sample in a study of neoadjuvant nivolumab and ipilimumab in lung cancer. The data were produced by immunoSEQ multiplex PCR, yet TCRdb's version contains in-frame clones alone and is incomplete. The data contain roughly 7,100 clones, over 80% of them singletons. Sequences were derived from tumor tissue, sampled after neoadjuvant nivolumab, alone or with ipilimumab, at or shortly before surgery. All receptors derive from an adult with non-small cell lung cancer. Each CDR3 is given with its conserved first and last residue. Fields, in order: clone size, J gene, V gene, D gene, CDR3 protein, CDR3 DNA. A D gene is named only where the DNA matches it firmly. Clone size is not always given. Where it is, it says once, few, many or a class for expanded clones.

abundance: .
j_gene: TRBJ2-2
v_gene: TRBV5-6
d_gene: .
CDR3aa: CASSLDLGGAGELFF
CDR3nt: TGTGCCAGCAGCTTGGATTTAGGTGGGGCCGGGGAGCTGTTTTTT

abundance: .
j_gene: TRBJ2-3
v_gene: TRBV27
d_gene: .
CDR3aa: CASSLWSNADTQYF
CDR3nt: TGTGCCAGCAGTTTATGGAGTAACGCAGATACGCAGTATTTT

abundance: .
j_gene: TRBJ1-5
v_gene: TRBV18
d_gene: TRBD1
CDR3aa: CASSPKDRGVLDQPQHF
CDR3nt: TGTGCCAGCTCACCGAAGGACAGGGGGGTATTGGATCAGCCCCAGCATTTT

abundance: .
j_gene: TRBJ2-3
v_gene: TRBV5-1
d_gene: TRBD2
CDR3aa: CASSSGLAGGTDTQYF
CDR3nt: TGCGCCAGCAGCTCAGGACTAGCGGGGGGCACAGATACGCAGTATTTT

abundance: few
j_gene: TRBJ1-5
v_gene: TRBV6-1
d_gene: .
CDR3aa: CASSSEPTGNQPQHF
CDR3nt: TGTGCCAGCAGTAGTGAGCCGACGGGTAATCAGCCCCAGCATTTT

abundance: .
j_gene: TRBJ2-1
v_gene: TRBV6-1
d_gene: TRBD1
CDR3aa: CASTPRGQGSFLEFF
CDR3nt: TGTGCCAGTACTCCAAGGGGGCAGGGTAGTTTTCTTGAGTTCTTC

abundance: .
j_gene: TRBJ1-5
v_gene: TRBV28
d_gene: TRBD1
CDR3aa: CASSLTGVQPQHF
CDR3nt: TGTGCCAGCAGCCTTACAGGGGTCCAGCCCCAGCATTTT

abundance: .
j_gene: TRBJ2-7
v_gene: TRBV7-9
d_gene: .
CDR3aa: CASSMDTYEQYF
CDR3nt: TGTGCCAGCAGCATGGACACCTACGAGCAGTACTTC

abundance: .
j_gene: TRBJ1-6
v_gene: TRBV5-1
d_gene: TRBD1
CDR3aa: CASSLKGQGGSPLHF
CDR3nt: TGCGCCAGCAGCTTAAAAGGACAGGGGGGCTCACCCCTCCACTTT

abundance: .
j_gene: TRBJ2-3
v_gene: TRBV19
d_gene: TRBD1
CDR3aa: CASSMGTGVSTDTQYF
CDR3nt: TGTGCCAGTAGTATGGGGACAGGGGTAAGCACAGATACGCAGTATTTT

abundance: .
j_gene: TRBJ1-5
v_gene: TRBV11-2
d_gene: .
CDR3aa: CASSLGENQPQHF
CDR3nt: TGTGCCAGCAGCTTAGGAGAGAATCAGCCCCAGCATTTT

abundance: few
j_gene: TRBJ2-1
v_gene: TRBV2
d_gene: TRBD2
CDR3aa: CASSENGGGAYEQFF
CDR3nt: TGTGCCAGCAGTGAAAATGGCGGGGGGGCATATGAGCAGTTCTTC

abundance: .
j_gene: TRBJ2-1
v_gene: TRBV5-1
d_gene: .
CDR3aa: CASSLLGRGYNEQFF
CDR3nt: TGCGCCAGCAGCTTATTAGGTCGGGGCTACAATGAGCAGTTCTTC

abundance: .
j_gene: TRBJ2-2
v_gene: TRBV4-1
d_gene: .
CDR3aa: CASSQRRGNTGELFF
CDR3nt: TGCGCCAGCAGCCAACGGCGGGGGAACACCGGGGAGCTGTTTTTT

abundance: .
j_gene: TRBJ2-7
v_gene: TRBV6-5
d_gene: .
CDR3aa: CASLAPNTYEQYF
CDR3nt: TGTGCCAGCCTGGCCCCCAACACCTACGAGCAGTACTTC

abundance: .
j_gene: TRBJ2-5
v_gene: TRBV27
d_gene: .
CDR3aa: CASSSHWVGQETQYF
CDR3nt: TGTGCCAGCAGTTCCCACTGGGTGGGACAAGAGACCCAGTACTTC

abundance: .
j_gene: TRBJ1-2
v_gene: TRBV14
d_gene: TRBD1
CDR3aa: CASSQVDIGQGLYGYTF
CDR3nt: TGTGCCAGCAGCCAAGTGGATATCGGACAGGGACTTTATGGCTACACCTTC

abundance: .
j_gene: TRBJ1-1
v_gene: TRBV9
d_gene: TRBD1
CDR3aa: CASSTQGAITEAFF
CDR3nt: TGTGCCAGCAGCACACAGGGGGCGATCACTGAAGCTTTCTTT

abundance: few
j_gene: TRBJ2-2
v_gene: TRBV4-3
d_gene: TRBD1
CDR3aa: CASSQDRGADTGELFF
CDR3nt: TGCGCCAGCAGCCAGGACAGGGGTGCGGACACCGGGGAGCTGTTTTTT

abundance: .
j_gene: TRBJ1-1
v_gene: TRBV18
d_gene: .
CDR3aa: CASSEGPGDTEAFF
CDR3nt: TGTGCCAGCTCCGAGGGACCTGGGGACACTGAAGCTTTCTTT

abundance: .
j_gene: TRBJ1-2
v_gene: TRBV19
d_gene: .
CDR3aa: CASTSMARDYGYTF
CDR3nt: TGTGCCAGTACAAGTATGGCCCGAGACTATGGCTACACCTTC

abundance: .
j_gene: TRBJ2-3
v_gene: TRBV23-1
d_gene: .
CDR3aa: CASSQSGEGSTDTQYF
CDR3nt: TGCGCCAGCAGTCAATCTGGCGAGGGTAGCACAGATACGCAGTATTTT

abundance: .
j_gene: TRBJ1-4
v_gene: TRBV6-1
d_gene: .
CDR3aa: CASRRLSEEKLFF
CDR3nt: TGTGCCAGCAGAAGATTAAGCGAAGAAAAACTGTTTTTT

abundance: .
j_gene: TRBJ1-6
v_gene: TRBV2
d_gene: .
CDR3aa: CASSDPPREGGSPLHF
CDR3nt: TGTGCCAGCAGCGACCCGCCGAGGGAAGGAGGTTCACCCCTCCACTTT

abundance: once
j_gene: TRBJ1-5
v_gene: TRBV11-1
d_gene: TRBD1
CDR3aa: CASSNPTGGSQPQHF
CDR3nt: TGTGCCAGCAGCAATCCGACAGGGGGCAGTCAGCCCCAGCATTTT

abundance: .
j_gene: TRBJ2-5
v_gene: TRBV2
d_gene: TRBD1
CDR3aa: CASRGQGAGETQYF
CDR3nt: TGTGCCAGCAGGGGACAGGGGGCAGGGGAGACCCAGTACTTC

abundance: .
j_gene: TRBJ1-3
v_gene: TRBV11-2
d_gene: .
CDR3aa: CASSSVVVGNTIYF
CDR3nt: TGTGCCAGCAGCTCGGTGGTCGTCGGAAACACCATATATTTT

abundance: .
j_gene: TRBJ1-5
v_gene: TRBV11-2
d_gene: .
CDR3aa: CASSFSLDAQPQHF
CDR3nt: TGTGCCAGCAGCTTTTCTTTGGACGCTCAGCCCCAGCATTTT

abundance: once
j_gene: TRBJ2-7
v_gene: TRBV7-9
d_gene: TRBD2
CDR3aa: CASSPFGGGTSEQYF
CDR3nt: TGTGCCAGCAGCCCCTTCGGGGGGGGCACCTCCGAGCAGTACTTC

abundance: .
j_gene: TRBJ2-7
v_gene: TRBV25-1
d_gene: .
CDR3aa: CASSDVLASSYEQYF
CDR3nt: TGTGCCAGCAGTGATGTACTAGCTTCCTCCTACGAGCAGTACTTC

abundance: .
j_gene: TRBJ1-6
v_gene: TRBV5-6
d_gene: TRBD1
CDR3aa: CASSSWGQGAGSPLHF
CDR3nt: TGTGCCAGCAGCTCCTGGGGACAGGGGGCAGGTTCACCCCTCCACTTT

abundance: .
j_gene: TRBJ1-2
v_gene: TRBV10-3
d_gene: .
CDR3aa: CAISEEGGNYGYTF
CDR3nt: TGTGCCATCAGTGAGGAGGGGGGGAACTATGGCTACACCTTC

abundance: .
j_gene: TRBJ2-6
v_gene: TRBV18
d_gene: TRBD1
CDR3aa: CASSPGQGTGANVLTF
CDR3nt: TGTGCCAGCTCACCAGGACAGGGCACTGGGGCCAACGTCCTGACTTTC

abundance: .
j_gene: TRBJ1-3
v_gene: TRBV5-1
d_gene: .
CDR3aa: CASSFASSGNTIYF
CDR3nt: TGCGCCAGCAGCTTCGCGTCCTCTGGAAACACCATATATTTT

abundance: .
j_gene: TRBJ2-2
v_gene: TRBV11-2
d_gene: TRBD1
CDR3aa: CASSQTGAGELFF
CDR3nt: TGTGCCAGCAGTCAAACAGGGGCCGGGGAGCTGTTTTTT

abundance: .
j_gene: TRBJ1-5
v_gene: TRBV6-1
d_gene: .
CDR3aa: CASGGAGGNQPQHF
CDR3nt: TGTGCCAGCGGAGGAGCAGGGGGCAATCAGCCCCAGCATTTT

abundance: few
j_gene: TRBJ1-1
v_gene: TRBV6-5
d_gene: .
CDR3aa: CASRPRQFRNTEAFF
CDR3nt: TGTGCCAGCAGACCACGACAGTTTCGGAACACTGAAGCTTTCTTT

abundance: .
j_gene: TRBJ1-1
v_gene: TRBV2
d_gene: TRBD1
CDR3aa: CASSVGTGVLTEAFF
CDR3nt: TGTGCCAGCAGTGTTGGGACAGGGGTGTTAACTGAAGCTTTCTTT

abundance: .
j_gene: TRBJ2-7
v_gene: TRBV5-4
d_gene: .
CDR3aa: CASSRITGFEAHEQYF
CDR3nt: TGTGCCAGCAGCCGAATCACAGGGTTTGAAGCTCACGAGCAGTACTTC

abundance: .
j_gene: TRBJ2-7
v_gene: TRBV18
d_gene: TRBD1
CDR3aa: CASSLNRGEGDVQYF
CDR3nt: TGTGCCAGCTCACTGAACAGGGGGGAAGGGGATGTGCAGTACTTC

abundance: .
j_gene: TRBJ1-6
v_gene: TRBV11-2
d_gene: .
CDR3aa: CASSLWWGNTEDYNSPLHF
CDR3nt: TGTGCCAGCAGCTTATGGTGGGGGAACACAGAAGACTATAATTCACCCCTCCACTTT